The clone carrying this T cell receptor beta chain was observed a single time. Produced via immunoSEQ multiplex PCR; TCRdb's table is partial and in-frame only. The sample carries about 55,000 clones, 80% to 90% recorded once. This CDR3 comprises 18 residues. Per the germline V gene, CDR1 is GTSNPN and CDR2 is SVGIG (reference sequence). V was shortened by 0 bases and J by 0 bases, with 18 bases between the two germline ends. This record comes from a study of T cell responses to AZD1222 COVID-19 vaccine. The rearrangement links TRBV30 to TRBJ1-3, with D hard to call. The sequence was collected from an adult in good health. The sample consisted of peripheral blood, taken on day 0 of AZD1222 vaccination. The CDR3, as DNA: TGTGCCTGGAGTGTACCCCTCGGGAGCAAGACCTCTGGAAACACCATATATTTT. Its translation: CAWSVPLGSKTSGNTIYF. Full variable domain (remainder filled in from reference TRBV30 and TRBJ1-3): SQTIHQWPATLVQPVGSPLSLECTVEGTSNPNLYWYRQAAGRGLQLLFYSVGIGQISSEVPQNLSASRPQDRQFILSSKKLLLSDSGFYLCAWSVPLGSKTSGNTIYFGEGSWLTVV.